Sequencing of this T cell receptor beta chain was carried out in a study of T cell changes during pregnancy in multiple sclerosis. V lost 11 bases and J lost 6; bases outside the gene matches: 10. The germline V gene has CDR1 MNHEY and CDR2 SVGAGI. There are 15 residues in the CDR3. The method was immunoSEQ multiplex PCR; TCRdb's version includes in-frame clones alone and lacks a portion of them. This table has fewer than 70,000 clones, roughly 93% appearing once. The sequence was obtained from a female donor with multiple sclerosis, enrolled in a pregnancy study. The specimen comprised peripheral blood, sampled in the third trimester of pregnancy. The chain combines TRBV6-5 with TRBJ1-4, with TRBD1 matching over 12 bases. In nucleotides, the CDR3 is TGTGCCTCCCGCCCGGGACAGGGGGCTTATGAAAAACTGTTTTTT. Its translation is CASRPGQGAYEKLFF.